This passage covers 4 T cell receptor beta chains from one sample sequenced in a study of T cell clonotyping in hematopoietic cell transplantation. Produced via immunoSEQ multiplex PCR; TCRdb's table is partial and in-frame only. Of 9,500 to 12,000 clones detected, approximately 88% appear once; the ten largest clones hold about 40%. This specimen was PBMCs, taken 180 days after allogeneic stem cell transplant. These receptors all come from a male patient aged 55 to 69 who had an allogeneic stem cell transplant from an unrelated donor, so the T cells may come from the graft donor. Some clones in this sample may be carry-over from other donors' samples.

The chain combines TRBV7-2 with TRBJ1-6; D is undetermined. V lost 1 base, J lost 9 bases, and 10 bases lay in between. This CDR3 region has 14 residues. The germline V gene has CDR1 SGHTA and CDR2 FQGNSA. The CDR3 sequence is CASSLDRRGSPLHF. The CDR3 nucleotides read TGTGCCAGCAGCTTAGACCGACGGGGTTCACCCCTCCACTTT.

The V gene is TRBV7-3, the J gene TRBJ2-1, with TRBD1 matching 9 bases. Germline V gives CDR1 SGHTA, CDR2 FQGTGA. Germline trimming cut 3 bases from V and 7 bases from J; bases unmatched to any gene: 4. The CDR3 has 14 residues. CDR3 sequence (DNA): TGTGCCAGCAGCTTTACCGGGACAGGGAATGAGCAGTTCTTC. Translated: CASSFTGTGNEQFF.

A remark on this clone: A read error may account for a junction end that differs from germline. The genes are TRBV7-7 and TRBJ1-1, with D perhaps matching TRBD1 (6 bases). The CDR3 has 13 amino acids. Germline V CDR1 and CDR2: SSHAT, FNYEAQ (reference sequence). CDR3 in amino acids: CASSLERGTEAFF. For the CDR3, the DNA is TGTGCTAGCAGCTTAGAGAGGGGGACTGAAGCTTTCTTT.

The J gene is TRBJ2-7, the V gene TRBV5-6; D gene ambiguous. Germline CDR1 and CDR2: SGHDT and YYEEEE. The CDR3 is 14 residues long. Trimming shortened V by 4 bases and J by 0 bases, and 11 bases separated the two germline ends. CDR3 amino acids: CASSEERNSYEQYF. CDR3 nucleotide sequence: TGTGCCAGCAGCGAGGAACGGAACTCCTACGAGCAGTACTTC. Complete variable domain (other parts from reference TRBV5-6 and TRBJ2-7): DAGVTQSPTHLIKTRGQQVTLRCSPKSGHDTVSWYQQALGQGPQFIFQYYEEEERQRGNFPDRFSGHQFPNYSSELNVNALLLGDSALYLCASSEERNSYEQYFGPGTRLTVT.